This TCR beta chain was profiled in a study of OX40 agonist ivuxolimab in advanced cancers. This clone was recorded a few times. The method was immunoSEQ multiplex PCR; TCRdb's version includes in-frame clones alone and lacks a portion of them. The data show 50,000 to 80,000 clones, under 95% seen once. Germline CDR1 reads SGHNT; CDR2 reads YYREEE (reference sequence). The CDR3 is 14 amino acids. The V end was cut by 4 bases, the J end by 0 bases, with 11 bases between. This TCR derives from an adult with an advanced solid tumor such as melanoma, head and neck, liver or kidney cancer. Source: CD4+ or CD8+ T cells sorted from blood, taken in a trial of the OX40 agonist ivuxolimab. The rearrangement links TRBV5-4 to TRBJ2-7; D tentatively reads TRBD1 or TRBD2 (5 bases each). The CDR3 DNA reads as TGTGCCAGCAGCCCGGGACGGCTCTCCTACGAGCAGTACTTC. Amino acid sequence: CASSPGRLSYEQYF.